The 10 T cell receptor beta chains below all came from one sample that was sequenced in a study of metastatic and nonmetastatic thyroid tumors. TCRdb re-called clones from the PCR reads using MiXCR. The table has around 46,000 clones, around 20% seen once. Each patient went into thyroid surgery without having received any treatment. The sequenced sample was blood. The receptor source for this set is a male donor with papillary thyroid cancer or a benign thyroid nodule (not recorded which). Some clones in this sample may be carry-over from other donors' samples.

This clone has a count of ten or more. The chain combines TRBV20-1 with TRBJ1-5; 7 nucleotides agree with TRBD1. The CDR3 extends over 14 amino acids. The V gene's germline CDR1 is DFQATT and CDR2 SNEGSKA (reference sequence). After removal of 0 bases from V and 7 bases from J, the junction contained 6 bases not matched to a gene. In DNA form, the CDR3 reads TGCAGTGCTAGAGATAGACAGGGAGGGCAGCCCCAGCATTTT. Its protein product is CSARDRQGGQPQHF.

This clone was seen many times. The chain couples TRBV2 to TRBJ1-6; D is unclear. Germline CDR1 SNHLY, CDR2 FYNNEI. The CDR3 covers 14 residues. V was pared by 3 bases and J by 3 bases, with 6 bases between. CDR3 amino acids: CASSDGLYNSPLHF. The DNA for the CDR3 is TGTGCCAGCAGTGATGGACTCTATAATTCACCCCTCCACTTT.

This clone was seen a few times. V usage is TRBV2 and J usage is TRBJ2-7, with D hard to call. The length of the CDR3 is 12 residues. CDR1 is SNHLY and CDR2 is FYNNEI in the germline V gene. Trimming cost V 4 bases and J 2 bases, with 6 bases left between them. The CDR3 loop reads CASSVRTYEQYF. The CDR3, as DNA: TGTGCCAGCAGTGTTCGGACCTACGAGCAGTACTTC.

The DNA for the CDR3 is TGCGCCAGCAGCTTGAGGGCTAGCGGGATTTTGTCAGATACGCAGTATTTT. Protein product: CASSLRASGILSDTQYF. The V call is TRBV5-1, the J call TRBJ2-3; the match to TRBD2 covers 9 bases. Trimming cost V 1 base and J 4 bases; bases outside gene matches: 10. Germline V gives CDR1 SGHRS, CDR2 YFSETQ. This CDR3 contains 17 residues.

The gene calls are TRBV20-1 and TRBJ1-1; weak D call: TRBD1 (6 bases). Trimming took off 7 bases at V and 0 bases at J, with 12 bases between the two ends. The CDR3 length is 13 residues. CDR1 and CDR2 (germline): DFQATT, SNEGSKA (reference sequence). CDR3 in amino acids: CSVYRVMNTEAFF. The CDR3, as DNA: TGCAGTGTATACAGGGTGATGAACACTGAAGCTTTCTTT.

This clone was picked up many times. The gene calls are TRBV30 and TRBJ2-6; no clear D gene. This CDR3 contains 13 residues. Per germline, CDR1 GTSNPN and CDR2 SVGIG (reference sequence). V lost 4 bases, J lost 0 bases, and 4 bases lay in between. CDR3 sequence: CAWKVSGANVLTF. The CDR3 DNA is TGTGCCTGGAAAGTCTCTGGGGCCAACGTCCTGACTTTC.

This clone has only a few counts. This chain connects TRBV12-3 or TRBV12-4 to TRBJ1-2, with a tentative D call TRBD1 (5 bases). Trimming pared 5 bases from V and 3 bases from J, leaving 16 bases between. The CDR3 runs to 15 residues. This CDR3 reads CASSLTGTADYGYTF. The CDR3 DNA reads TGTGCCAGCAGTCTTACAGGCACCGCTGACTATGGCTACACCTTC.

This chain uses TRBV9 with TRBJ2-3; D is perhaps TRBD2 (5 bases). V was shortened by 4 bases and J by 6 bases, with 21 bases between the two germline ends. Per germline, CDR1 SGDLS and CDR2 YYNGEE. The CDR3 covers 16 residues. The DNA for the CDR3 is TGTGCCAGCAGCCCATCGGGGAGAGTCAACTTCGATACGCAGTATTTT. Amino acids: CASSPSGRVNFDTQYF.

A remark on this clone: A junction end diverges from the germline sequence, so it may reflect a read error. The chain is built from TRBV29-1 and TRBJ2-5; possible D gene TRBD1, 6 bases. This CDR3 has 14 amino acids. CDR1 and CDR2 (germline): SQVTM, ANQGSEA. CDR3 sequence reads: CSVEDRIHQETQYF. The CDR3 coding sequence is TGCAGCGTTGAGGACAGAATTCACCAGGAGACCCAGTACTTC.

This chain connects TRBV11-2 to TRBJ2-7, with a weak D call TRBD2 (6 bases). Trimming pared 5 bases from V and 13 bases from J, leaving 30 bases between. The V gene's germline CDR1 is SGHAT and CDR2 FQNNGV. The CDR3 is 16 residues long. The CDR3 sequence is CASSPQVRADYYENYF. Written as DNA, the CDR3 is TGTGCCAGCAGCCCGCAGGTAAGAGCGGACTACTACGAGAACTACTTC.